This record looks at one T cell receptor (beta chain) sequence and its context. The antigen remains unidentified. PCR was performed using 60 Vbeta and 13 Jbeta primers. As handled by the study authors: Later work found around 72 million unique TCR beta chains, with about 10 million shared. The protocol was immunoSEQ multiplex PCR, while the TCRdb copy is restricted to in-frame clones and leaves out a portion. V and J calls and clone size are given by that table; D and trimming were obtained from the DNA. The sample lists about 140,000 clones, roughly 83% seen once, with over 3% in the top ten. The sample belongs to a study of cytomegalovirus exposure and HLA in healthy donors. Overall study findings and caveats: Association of 17,000 or so TCR beta sequences with HLA alleles was found at 0.05 false discovery rate in a later analysis. As a later analysis revealed, the rate of TCR association differed by HLA locus, with DRB1 most and HLA-C fewest.

Germline lookup yields CDR1 SGHRS and CDR2 YFSETQ. The CDR3 spans 14 residues. Between the trimmed V and J ends, which lost 0 bases and 3 bases, there was a span of 9 bases. The chain uses TRBV5-1 and TRBJ1-1; unclear D gene. This clonotype was sampled from a female donor in good health and CMV-seronegative. Sample: PBMCs. CDR3 DNA: TGCGCCAGCAGCTTGGAAGGGAGGGACACTGAAGCTTTCTTT. Amino acids: CASSLEGRDTEAFF.